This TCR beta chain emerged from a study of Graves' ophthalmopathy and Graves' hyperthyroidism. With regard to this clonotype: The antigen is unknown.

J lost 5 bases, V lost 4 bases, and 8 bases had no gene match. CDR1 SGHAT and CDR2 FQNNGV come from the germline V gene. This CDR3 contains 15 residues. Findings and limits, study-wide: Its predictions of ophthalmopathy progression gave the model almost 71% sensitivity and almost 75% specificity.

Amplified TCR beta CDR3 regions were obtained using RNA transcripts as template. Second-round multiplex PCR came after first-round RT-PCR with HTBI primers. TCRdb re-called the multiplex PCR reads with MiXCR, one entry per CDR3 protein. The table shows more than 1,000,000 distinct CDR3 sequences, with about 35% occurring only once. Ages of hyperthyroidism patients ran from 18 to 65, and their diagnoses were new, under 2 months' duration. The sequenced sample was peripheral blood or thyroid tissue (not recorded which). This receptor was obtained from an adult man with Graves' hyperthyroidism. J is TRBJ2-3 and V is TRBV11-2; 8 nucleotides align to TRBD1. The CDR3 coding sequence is TGTGCCAGCAGCTCACTGGACAGGGAGATAGATACGCAGTATTTT. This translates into CASSSLDREIDTQYF.